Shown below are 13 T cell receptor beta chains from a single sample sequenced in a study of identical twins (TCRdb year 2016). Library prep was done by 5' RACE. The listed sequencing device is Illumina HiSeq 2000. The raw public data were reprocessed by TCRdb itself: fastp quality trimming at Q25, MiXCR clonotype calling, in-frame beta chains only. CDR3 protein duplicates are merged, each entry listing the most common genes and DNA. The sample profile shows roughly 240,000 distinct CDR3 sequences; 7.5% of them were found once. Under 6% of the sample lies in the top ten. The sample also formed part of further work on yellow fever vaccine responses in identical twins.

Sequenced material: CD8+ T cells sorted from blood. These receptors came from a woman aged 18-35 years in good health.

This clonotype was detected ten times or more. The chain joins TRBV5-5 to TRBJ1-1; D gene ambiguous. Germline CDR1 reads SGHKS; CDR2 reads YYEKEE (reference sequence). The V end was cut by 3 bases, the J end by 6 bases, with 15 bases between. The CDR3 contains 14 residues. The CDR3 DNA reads TGTGCCAGCAGCTCCTACCGACCAGAGGCTGAAGCTTTCTTT. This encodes CASSSYRPEAEAFF.

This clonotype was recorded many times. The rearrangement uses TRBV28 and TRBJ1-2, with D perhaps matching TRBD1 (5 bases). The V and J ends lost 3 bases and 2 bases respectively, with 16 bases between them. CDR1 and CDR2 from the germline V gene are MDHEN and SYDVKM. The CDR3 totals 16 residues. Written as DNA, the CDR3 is TGTGCCAGCAGTTTGGTCGACCGGGAGGGGAACTATGGCTACACCTTC. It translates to CASSLVDREGNYGYTF.

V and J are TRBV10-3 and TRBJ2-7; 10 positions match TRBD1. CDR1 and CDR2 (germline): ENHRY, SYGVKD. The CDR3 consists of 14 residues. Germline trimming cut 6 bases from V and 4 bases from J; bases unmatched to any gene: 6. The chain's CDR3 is CAIRSDRGRYEQYF. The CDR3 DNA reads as TGTGCCATCAGATCTGACAGGGGGCGATACGAGCAGTACTTC.

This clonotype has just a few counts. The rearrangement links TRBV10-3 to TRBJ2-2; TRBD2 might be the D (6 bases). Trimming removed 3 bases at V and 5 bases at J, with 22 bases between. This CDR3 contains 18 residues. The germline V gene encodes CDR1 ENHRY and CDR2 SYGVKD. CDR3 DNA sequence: TGTGCCATCAGTGAAACCGGGACTCCTGCCCCGAGGACCGGGGAGCTGTTTTTT. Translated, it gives CAISETGTPAPRTGELFF.

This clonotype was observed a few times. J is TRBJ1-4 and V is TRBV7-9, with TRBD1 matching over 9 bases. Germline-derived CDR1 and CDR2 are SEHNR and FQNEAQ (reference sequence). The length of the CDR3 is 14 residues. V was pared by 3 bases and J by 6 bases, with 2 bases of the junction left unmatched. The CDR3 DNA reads TGTGCCAGCAGCTTGAGGACAGGGGATGAAAAACTGTTTTTT. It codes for CASSLRTGDEKLFF.

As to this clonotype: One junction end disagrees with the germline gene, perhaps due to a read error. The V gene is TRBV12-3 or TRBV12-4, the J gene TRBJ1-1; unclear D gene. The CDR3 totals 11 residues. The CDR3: CASSLAPGGGF. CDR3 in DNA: TGTGCCAGCAGTTTAGCGCCGGGAGGAGGGTTT.

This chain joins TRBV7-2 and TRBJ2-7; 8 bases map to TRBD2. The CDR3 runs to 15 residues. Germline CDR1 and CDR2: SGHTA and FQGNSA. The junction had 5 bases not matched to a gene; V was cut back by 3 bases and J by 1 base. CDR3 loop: CASSFTGLESYEQYF. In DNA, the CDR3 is TGTGCCAGCAGCTTCACGGGACTAGAGTCCTACGAGCAGTACTTC.

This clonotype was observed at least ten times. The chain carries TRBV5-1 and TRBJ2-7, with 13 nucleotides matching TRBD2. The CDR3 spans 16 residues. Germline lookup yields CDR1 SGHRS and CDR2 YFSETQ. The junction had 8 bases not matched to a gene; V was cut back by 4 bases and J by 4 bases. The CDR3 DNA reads TGCGCCAGCAGCGTCGGACTAGCGGGAGCCAATTACGAGCAGTACTTC. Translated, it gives CASSVGLAGANYEQYF.

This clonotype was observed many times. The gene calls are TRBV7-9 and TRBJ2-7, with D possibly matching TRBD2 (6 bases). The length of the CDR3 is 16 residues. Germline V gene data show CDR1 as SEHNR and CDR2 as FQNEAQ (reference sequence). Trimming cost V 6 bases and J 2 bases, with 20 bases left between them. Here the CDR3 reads CASSAAGAGRPYEQYF. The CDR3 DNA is TGTGCCAGCAGTGCCGCTGGGGCAGGGAGGCCCTACGAGCAGTACTTC. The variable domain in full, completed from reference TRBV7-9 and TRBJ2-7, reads DTGVSQNPRHKITKRGQNVTFRCDPISEHNRLYWYRQTLGQGPEFLTYFQNEAQLEKSRLLSDRFSAERPKGSFSTLEIQRTEQGDSAMYLCASSAAGAGRPYEQYFGPGTRLTVT.

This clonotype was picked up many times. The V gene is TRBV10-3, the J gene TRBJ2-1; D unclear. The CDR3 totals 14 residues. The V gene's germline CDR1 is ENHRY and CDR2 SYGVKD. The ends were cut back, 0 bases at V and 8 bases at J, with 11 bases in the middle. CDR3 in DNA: TGTGCCATCAGTGAGTCAGCCTCGTTGGATGAGCAGTTCTTC. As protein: CAISESASLDEQFF.

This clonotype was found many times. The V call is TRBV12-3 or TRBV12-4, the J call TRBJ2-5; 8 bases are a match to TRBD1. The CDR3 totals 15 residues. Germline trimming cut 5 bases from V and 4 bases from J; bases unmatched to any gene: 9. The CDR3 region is CASSTGQGAGETQYF. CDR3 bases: TGTGCCAGCAGTACAGGCCAGGGGGCTGGAGAGACCCAGTACTTC.

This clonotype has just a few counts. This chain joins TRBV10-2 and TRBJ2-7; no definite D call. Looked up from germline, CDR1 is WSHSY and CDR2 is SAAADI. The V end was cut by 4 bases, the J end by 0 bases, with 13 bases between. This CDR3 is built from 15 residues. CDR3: CASSASDGISYEQYV. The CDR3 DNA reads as TGCGCCAGCAGTGCGTCGGACGGCATCTCCTACGAGCAGTACGTC.

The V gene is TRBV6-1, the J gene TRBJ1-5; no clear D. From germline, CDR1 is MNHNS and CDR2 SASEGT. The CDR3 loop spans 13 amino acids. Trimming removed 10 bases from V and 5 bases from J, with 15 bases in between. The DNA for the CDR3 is TGTGCCACGGCCGAGGGCTACCATCAGCCCCAGCATTTT. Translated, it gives CATAEGYHQPQHF.